This is a list of T cell receptor beta chains from one sample in a study of blood T cell repertoires in COVID-19. The protocol was immunoSEQ multiplex PCR, while the TCRdb copy is restricted to in-frame clones and leaves out a portion. The table records about 150,000 clones, about 80% of them present only once. Sequenced input: peripheral blood. The receptors here all came from a man aged 55-75 years with acute or convalescent COVID-19. CDR3s include the opening cysteine and the closing phenylalanine or tryptophan. The D gene is left open where the match is weak. Part of the rows lack a size; the others show once, few, many or a class for expanded clones.

v_gene	j_gene	d_gene	abundance	CDR3aa	CDR3nt
TRBV3-1/TRBV3-2	TRBJ2-7	TRBD2	NA	CASTTSGPSGEQYF	TGTGCCAGCACCACTAGCGGGCCATCGGGAGAGCAGTACTTC
TRBV10-3	TRBJ2-1	NA	NA	CAISDSGWYNEQFF	TGTGCCATCAGTGACAGCGGCTGGTACAATGAGCAGTTCTTC
TRBV5-1	TRBJ2-2	TRBD1	NA	CASSSIPGQGYTGELFF	TGCGCCAGCAGCTCGATTCCGGGACAGGGTTACACCGGGGAGCTGTTTTTT
TRBV6-1	TRBJ1-4	TRBD1	NA	CASSGRRGTANEKLFF	TGTGCCAGCAGTGGTCGTCGCGGGACAGCTAATGAAAAACTGTTTTTT
TRBV2	TRBJ2-7	TRBD1	NA	CASCDREGSEQYF	TGTGCCAGCTGCGACAGGGAAGGTAGCGAGCAGTACTTC
TRBV29-1	TRBJ2-3	NA	NA	CSVRIDTQYF	TGCAGCGTTCGTATAGATACGCAGTATTTT
TRBV4-1	TRBJ2-3	NA	NA	CASSQQGIGTDTQYF	TGCGCCAGCAGCCAACAGGGAATCGGCACAGATACGCAGTATTTT
TRBV19	TRBJ1-3	TRBD1	NA	CASTQGSAGNTIYF	TGTGCCAGTACACAGGGGAGCGCTGGAAACACCATATATTTT
TRBV4-3	TRBJ2-5	NA	NA	CASSQGLAETQYF	TGCGCCAGCAGCCAAGGTTTAGCTGAGACCCAGTACTTC
TRBV5-4	TRBJ2-6	NA	NA	CASSSQGPGANVLTF	TGTGCCAGCAGCTCCCAGGGTCCCGGGGCCAACGTCCTGACTTTC
TRBV24-1	TRBJ1-5	NA	NA	CATSTGPQPQHF	TGTGCCACCAGCACAGGGCCACAGCCCCAGCATTTT
TRBV6-5	TRBJ2-1	TRBD1	NA	CASSYSGGSNEGQFF	TGTGCCAGCAGTTACTCAGGGGGCTCCAATGAAGGGCAGTTCTTC
TRBV3-1/TRBV3-2	TRBJ2-7	TRBD2	NA	CASSPTSGRAYEQYF	TGTGCCAGCAGTCCAACTAGCGGGAGAGCCTACGAGCAGTACTTC
TRBV7-2	TRBJ2-5	NA	NA	CASSLAWTNGGETQYF	TGTGCCAGCAGCTTAGCGTGGACTAACGGAGGAGAGACCCAGTACTTC
TRBV5-1	TRBJ2-1	TRBD1	NA	CASSLLGQGPSEQFF	TGCGCCAGCAGCCTACTGGGACAGGGTCCAAGTGAGCAGTTCTTC
TRBV5-4	TRBJ1-2	NA	once	CASSLAQVYYGYTF	TGTGCCAGCAGCTTGGCTCAGGTTTACTATGGCTACACCTTC
TRBV3-1/TRBV3-2	TRBJ1-2	NA	NA	CASSQVWGPLGYTF	TGTGCCAGCAGCCAAGTCTGGGGGCCTCTTGGCTACACCTTC
TRBV6-1	TRBJ2-5	TRBD2	NA	CASSEASAGQETQYF	TGTGCCAGCAGTGAAGCATCAGCGGGGCAAGAGACCCAGTACTTC
TRBV6-1	TRBJ1-2	TRBD1	NA	CASSEGGQGIPRYGYTF	TGTGCCAGCAGTGAAGGTGGACAGGGTATCCCTCGGTATGGCTACACCTTC
TRBV2	TRBJ2-1	NA	once	CASRDSGLSYNEQFF	TGTGCCAGCAGGGATAGCGGCCTCTCCTACAATGAGCAGTTCTTC
TRBV28	TRBJ1-5	NA	NA	CASSPVLQSQPQHF	TGTGCCAGCAGTCCTGTCCTACAGTCCCAGCCCCAGCATTTT
TRBV4-2	TRBJ1-5	NA	NA	CASSQVGSGENQPQHF	TGTGCCAGCAGCCAAGTGGGGTCAGGGGAAAATCAGCCCCAGCATTTT
TRBV5-1	TRBJ2-5	NA	NA	CASRKETGETQYF	TGCGCCAGCAGAAAAGAAACAGGGGAGACCCAGTACTTC
TRBV6-6	TRBJ1-1	NA	NA	CASSYSGRGNTEAFF	TGTGCCAGCAGTTACTCGGGCAGGGGTAACACTGAAGCTTTCTTT
TRBV19	TRBJ2-1	TRBD1	NA	CASSLTGTGSYNEQFF	TGTGCCAGTAGTTTAACCGGGACAGGCAGCTACAATGAGCAGTTCTTC
TRBV12-3/TRBV12-4	TRBJ1-5	TRBD1	NA	CATGQGVRQPQHF	TGTGCCACCGGACAGGGGGTGCGTCAGCCCCAGCATTTT
TRBV7-2	TRBJ1-2	NA	NA	CASSFRLTRGYTF	TGTGCCAGCAGCTTTCGGTTAACTCGTGGCTACACCTTC
TRBV6-5	TRBJ1-3	NA	NA	CASSQRGISGNTIYF	TGTGCCAGCAGTCAGCGGGGGATCTCTGGAAACACCATATATTTT
TRBV6-1	TRBJ2-5	TRBD2	NA	CASSENGLSGGRETQYF	TGTGCCAGCAGTGAAAATGGACTTAGCGGGGGGCGGGAGACCCAGTACTTC
TRBV15	TRBJ1-6	TRBD1	NA	CATSRDRGQGLSPLHF	TGTGCCACCAGCAGAGACAGGGGACAGGGGCTGTCACCCCTCCACTTT
TRBV19	TRBJ1-2	TRBD1	NA	CASSMAGTGGLHYGYTF	TGTGCCAGTAGTATGGCCGGGACAGGGGGTCTGCACTATGGCTACACCTTC
TRBV18	TRBJ2-4	TRBD1	NA	CASSPGQAKNIQYF	TGTGCCAGCTCACCGGGACAGGCCAAAAACATTCAGTACTTC
TRBV7-9	TRBJ1-1	TRBD1	NA	CASSLSGGEAFF	TGTGCCAGCAGCTTATCAGGGGGTGAAGCTTTCTTT
TRBV2	TRBJ2-2	TRBD1	NA	CASSGDRGTGELFF	TGTGCCAGCAGTGGGGACAGGGGGACCGGGGAGCTGTTTTTT